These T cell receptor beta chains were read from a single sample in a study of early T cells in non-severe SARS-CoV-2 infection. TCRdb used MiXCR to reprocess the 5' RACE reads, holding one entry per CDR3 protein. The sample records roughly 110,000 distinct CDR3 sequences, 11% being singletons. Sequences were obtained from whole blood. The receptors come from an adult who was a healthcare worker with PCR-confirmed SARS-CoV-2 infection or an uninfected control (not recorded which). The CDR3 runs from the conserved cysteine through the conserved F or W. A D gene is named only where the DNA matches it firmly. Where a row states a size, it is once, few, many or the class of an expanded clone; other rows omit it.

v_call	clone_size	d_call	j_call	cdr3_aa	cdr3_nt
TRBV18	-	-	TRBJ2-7	CASSPNSGPNEQYF	TGTGCCAGCTCACCTAACTCAGGTCCCAACGAGCAGTACTTC
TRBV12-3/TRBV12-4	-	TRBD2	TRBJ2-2	CASSFEGLAGGGSTGELFF	TGTGCCAGCAGTTTTGAGGGACTAGCGGGAGGAGGGAGCACCGGGGAGCTGTTTTTT
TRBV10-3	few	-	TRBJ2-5	CAISRQKQETQYF	TGTGCCATCAGCAGACAGAAACAAGAGACCCAGTACTTC
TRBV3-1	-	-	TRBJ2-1	CASSQMSLGTEQFF	TGTGCCAGCAGCCAAATGAGCTTAGGGACTGAGCAGTTCTTC
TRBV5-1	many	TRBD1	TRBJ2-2	CASSAGQGAINRELFF	TGCGCCAGCAGCGCCGGACAGGGGGCCATCAACCGGGAGCTGTTTTTT
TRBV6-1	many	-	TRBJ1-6	CASSLGWAGNSPLHF	TGTGCCAGCAGTCTCGGATGGGCTGGAAATTCACCCCTCCACTTT
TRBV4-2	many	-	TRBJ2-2	CASRQEGSDTGELFF	TGTGCCAGCAGACAGGAGGGTTCCGACACCGGGGAGCTGTTTTTT
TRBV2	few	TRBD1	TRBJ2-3	CASSELTGTGYGTDTQYF	TGTGCCAGCAGTGAACTAACCGGGACAGGGTACGGCACAGATACGCAGTATTTT
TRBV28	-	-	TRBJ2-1	CASRTNNEQFF	TGTGCCAGCAGGACCAACAATGAGCAGTTCTTC
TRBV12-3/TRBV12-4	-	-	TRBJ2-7	CASSPSGREQYF	TGTGCCAGCAGTCCCAGCGGCCGGGAGCAGTACTTC
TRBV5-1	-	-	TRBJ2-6	CASSYTGSGANVLTF	TGCGCCAGCAGCTATACAGGGAGTGGGGCCAACGTCCTGACTTTC
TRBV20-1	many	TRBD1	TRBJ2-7	CSARDPTGTGVLGYEQYF	TGCAGTGCTAGAGATCCCACAGGGACAGGGGTTCTAGGCTACGAGCAGTACTTC
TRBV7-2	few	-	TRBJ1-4	CASRVGVATNEKLFF	TGTGCCAGCAGGGTGGGGGTTGCAACTAATGAAAAACTGTTTTTT
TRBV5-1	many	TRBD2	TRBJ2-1	CASSPPGLAGFGTSYNEQFF	TGCGCCAGCAGCCCTCCGGGACTAGCGGGATTTGGTACATCCTACAATGAGCAGTTCTTC
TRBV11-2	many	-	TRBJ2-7	CASSSGVAGGEQYF	TGTGCCAGCAGCTCGGGCGTTGCTGGTGGCGAGCAGTACTTC
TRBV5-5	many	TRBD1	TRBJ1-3	CASSRDRGRGNTIYF	TGTGCCAGCAGCAGAGACAGGGGGCGAGGAAACACCATATATTTT
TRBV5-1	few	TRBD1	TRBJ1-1	CASSTIPGQAEAFF	TGCGCCAGCAGCACTATACCGGGACAGGCTGAAGCTTTCTTT
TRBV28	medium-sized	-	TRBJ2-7	CASSNRGEQYF	TGTGCCAGCAGCAACCGGGGGGAGCAGTACTTC
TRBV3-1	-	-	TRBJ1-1	CASSTGTANTEAFF	TGTGCCAGCAGCACCGGGACGGCGAACACTGAAGCTTTCTTT
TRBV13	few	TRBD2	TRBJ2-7	CASSAPGTSASEQYF	TGTGCCAGCAGCGCCCCCGGGACTAGCGCTTCCGAGCAGTACTTC
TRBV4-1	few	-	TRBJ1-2	CASSQPAGDGYGYTF	TGCGCCAGCAGCCAACCCGCCGGGGACGGCTATGGCTACACCTTC
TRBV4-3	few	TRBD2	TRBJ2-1	CASSQDQGGRGDEQFF	TGCGCCAGCAGCCAAGATCAGGGCGGGAGGGGGGATGAGCAGTTCTTC
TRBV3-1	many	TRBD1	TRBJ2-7	CASSQGAGGLSYEQYF	TGTGCCAGCAGCCAAGGGGCAGGGGGCCTTTCCTACGAGCAGTACTTC
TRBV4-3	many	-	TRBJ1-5	CASSQDISSPQHF	TGCGCCAGCAGCCAAGATATTAGCAGCCCCCAGCATTTT
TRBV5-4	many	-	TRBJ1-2	CASSLTGVGYTF	TGTGCCAGCAGCTTAACCGGGGTTGGCTACACCTTC
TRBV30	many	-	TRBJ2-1	CAWREYEQFF	TGTGCCTGGAGGGAGTATGAGCAGTTCTTC